Sequencing of this T cell receptor beta chain was carried out in a study of siplizumab effects on memory and regulatory T cells (dated by TCRdb to between 2019 and 2020). Concerning the study at large: The study looked at the effect of siplizumab, an anti-CD2 antibody, on alloreactive T-cell subsets in allogeneic mixed lymphocyte reactions made from human PBMCs. Broader findings and caveats from the paper: Because sequences below about 10^-5 frequency were poorly captured, only a minor fraction of alloreactive clones could be mapped to unstimulated subsets. Among mappable alloreactive CD4+ clones, an average Treg-derived fraction of 68.8% was observed with siplizumab, compared with approximately 25% in control reactions. The suppressive function of proliferating Tregs from siplizumab cultures was not functionally confirmed. Unstimulated naive T cells appeared to be more diverse than memory T cells, and naive cells seemed to make a substantial contribution to the alloresponse. For roughly 75-95% of proliferating CD4+ or CD8+ clones, no naive or memory phenotype could be assigned. Siplizumab significantly reduced the cumulative frequency of alloreactive sequences traceable to unstimulated CD4+ memory T cells.

In regard to this clone: Its antigen is still unknown. No base quality information exists; no much larger clone differs at one position.

Sorted unstimulated T cells and proliferating T cells recovered from mixed lymphocyte reactions underwent TCRbeta CDR3 sequencing. Fresh whole blood from roughly 10 HLA-typed healthy donors was used to isolate PBMCs. Unstimulated CD4+ non-regulatory T cells were FACS-sorted to map the origin of alloreactive clones. The CDR3 measures 14 amino acids from cysteine to phenylalanine. Only the CDR3 portion is preserved as DNA: 42 bases, with reading frame beginning at the first base. Trimming removed 0 bases from V and 3 bases from J, leaving 10 bases between the germline ends. CDR1 and CDR2 (SGDLS, YYNGEE) derive from the germline V gene. Libraries were made using the immunoSEQ multiplex PCR assay. Roughly 10^5 TCR templates per sample were assayed on the deep sequencing platform. Genomic DNA extracted from sorted T cells was the material used for TCRbeta CDR3 sequencing. On the authors' methods: The R programming language was used for the clonal analysis of the TCRbeta CDR3 data. Comparing unstimulated samples against CFSE-low samples taken after the reaction was how alloreactive CD4+ and CD8+ clones were defined. Alloreactive CD4+ clones were assigned to regulatory or non-regulatory origin by matching sequences to sorted unstimulated Treg and non-Treg repertoires. TCRdb stores this immuneACCESS table with in-frame sequences only. Part of the clones is absent; in the studies checked, under half of the shortfall reflects unresolved V genes, and no reason is known for the rest. V and J calls and clone size are as listed in that table; D and trimming were resolved from the DNA. The sample has tens of thousands of clones on record, about 93% of them singletons. Around 0.3% of the sample belongs to the ten largest clones.

Sequenced material: non-Treg CD4+ T cells sorted from blood. The cell subset or site label here, explained by the study, means: FACS-sorted unstimulated CD4+ non-regulatory T cells. This TCR came from a human donor in good health. Here the chain combines TRBV9 and TRBJ2-7; the D gene assignment is ambiguous. The DNA sequence reads TGTGCCAGCAGCGTAGCGGGTACAGACTACGAGCAGTACTTC. The encoded protein is CASSVAGTDYEQYF. Beyond the CDR3, the reference TRBV9 and TRBJ2-7 genes provide the residues; the full variable domain reads: DSGVTQTPKHLITATGQRVTLRCSPRSGDLSVYWYQQSLDQGLQFLIQYYNGEERAKGNILERFSAQQFPDLHSELNLSSLELGDSALYFCASSVAGTDYEQYFGPGTRLTVT.